This T cell receptor (beta chain) is from a study of technical replicates of blood from a handful of donors. This CDR3 region has 15 residues. CDR1 SGHTA and CDR2 FQGNSA come from the germline V gene. V shed 0 bases and J 8 bases; nucleotides not matched to a gene: 3. The protocol was immunoSEQ multiplex PCR, while the TCRdb copy is restricted to in-frame clones and leaves out a portion. This repertoire shows about 75,000 clones, around 97% found once; its top ten account for more than 0.15%. The chain links TRBV7-2 to TRBJ2-1, with 11 bases fitting TRBD2. The sequenced material came from T cells isolated from PBMCs. The clonotype comes from a human donor in good health. CDR3 amino acids: CASSLASGGADEQFF. The CDR3 nucleotides are TGTGCCAGCAGCTTAGCTAGCGGGGGGGCGGATGAGCAGTTCTTC.